One and the same sample provided the 5 T cell receptor beta chains below, sequenced in a study of cytomegalovirus exposure and HLA in healthy donors. Use of 60 Vbeta and 13 Jbeta primers characterized the PCR. The repertoire was sequenced with immunoSEQ multiplex PCR; TCRdb's copy has only in-frame clones and lacks some. The data show under 200,000 clones, 68% seen once. Material: PBMCs. The receptors stem from a woman aged 40-49 years in good health and CMV-seropositive.

The genes are TRBV11-2 and TRBJ2-7; a weak D match, TRBD1 (5 bases). CDR1 SGHAT and CDR2 FQNNGV come from the germline V gene. V dropped 8 bases and J dropped 0 bases, with 14 bases sitting between them. The CDR3 contains 14 residues. The CDR3, as DNA: TGTGCCAGCGTGAACAGGAAAAGCTCCTACGAGCAGTACTTC. It codes for CASVNRKSSYEQYF.

The rearrangement joins TRBV28 to TRBJ2-7, with D tentatively TRBD1 (6 bases). Deletions cut 5 bases from V and 6 bases from J, with 11 bases between. Germline CDR1 is MDHEN and CDR2 is SYDVKM. CDR3 size: 12 residues. This CDR3 reads CASSTLGGEQYF. The DNA of the CDR3 is TGTGCCAGCAGTACATTAGGGGGCGAGCAGTACTTC.

In this sample, this clone turned up a few times. This chain links TRBV10-3 with TRBJ2-7, with D perhaps matching TRBD2 (6 bases). The CDR3 spans 13 residues. Germline V gene lookup returns CDR1 ENHRY and CDR2 SYGVKD. Trimming took off 10 bases at V and 3 bases at J, with 16 bases between the two ends. This chain's CDR3 is CATGGRFDYEQYF. CDR3 bases: TGTGCCACCGGAGGGCGTTTTGACTACGAGCAGTACTTC.

V and J are TRBV7-9 and TRBJ1-1, with D possibly TRBD1 on 6 matching bases. The germline V and J ends were trimmed by 5 bases and 7 bases, with 14 bases remaining between them. CDR3 length: 13 residues. The germline V gene encodes CDR1 SEHNR and CDR2 FQNEAQ (reference sequence). CDR3 DNA sequence: TGTGCCAGCAGCCTAAGTGGACAGTTTGAAGCTTTCTTT. It yields the protein CASSLSGQFEAFF.

This chain links TRBV12-2 with TRBJ2-7; the D call in the table, TRBD1, was not verified against the DNA. TRBV12-2 is tagged as a pseudogene. The CDR3 runs to 17 residues. CDR3 DNA: TGTGCAAGTCGCTTAGGACAGGGCAAGGTTCACTCCTACGAGCAGTACTTC. Translating it yields CASRLGQGKVHSYEQYF.